The source of this TCR beta chain is a study of vaccination and CD4 T cells after COVID-19. The wider study: Convalescent cases consisted of six males and four females, of whom two were Hispanic. Study-wide results and limits: For convalescent patients, a median about 90% of reactive clones surfaced exclusively after vaccination.

Germline V gene lookup returns CDR1 KGHSH and CDR2 LQKENI. CDR3 size: 15 residues. V was cut by 4 bases and J by 7 bases, with 17 bases left in between. Concerning this clonotype: Its target is not known.

Sequenced with the Oncomine TCR Beta short-read assay was DNA taken from cultured CD4+ T cells. TCRdb re-called the PCR reads with MiXCR, one entry per CDR3 protein. The sample includes about 22,000 distinct CDR3 sequences, approximately 32% of them seen just once. Stated time point: late sampling 161 to 241 days after vaccination in a few convalescent patients. The sample's treatment: roughly 11-day PBMC culture with coronavirus spike peptide pools or control peptides (ViraFEST assay). Convalescent patients tested SARS-CoV-2 PCR positive from March to December 2020, before Alpha, Beta and Delta emerged.

V usage is TRBV18 and J usage is TRBJ1-5, with a possible D match to TRBD1 (5 bases). Sequenced here: CD4+ T cells from blood, cultured in vitro, sampled about 7 months after SARS-CoV-2 vaccination. The receptor was isolated from a human donor who had recovered from COVID-19. CDR3 amino acids: CASSRTRGPEQPQHF. The CDR3 DNA follows: TGTGCCAGCTCACGGACTCGGGGCCCGGAACAGCCCCAGCATTTT. Based on the CDR3 plus reference TRBV18 and TRBJ1-5, the full variable domain is NAGVMQNPRHLVRRRGQEARLRCSPMKGHSHVYWYRQLPEEGLKFMVYLQKENIIDESGMPKERFSAEFPKEGPSILRIQQVVRGDSAAYFCASSRTRGPEQPQHFGDGTRLSIL.